A single TCR beta chain is shown here with its context. The data stem from a study of control samples from healthy donors and cancer patients. Germline assignment: CDR1 MNHEY and CDR2 SVGAGI. Trimming removed 6 bases at V and 5 bases at J, with 19 bases between. This CDR3 comprises 15 residues. This table comes from immunoSEQ multiplex PCR, and its TCRdb copy is limited to in-frame clones, with some not included. The sample includes approximately 49,000 clones, approximately 86% seen only once; the top ten take less than 3.5%. The rearrangement joins TRBV6-5 to TRBJ1-2; TRBD1 is a possible D gene (5 bases). This sequence was found in a woman aged 45-60 years with lung cancer. Sequencing was done on a sample of PBMCs. CDR3 region: CASSPGAGTGYGYTF. The CDR3 DNA reads TGTGCCAGCAGCCCCGGGGCGGGGACGGGTTATGGCTACACCTTC.